This T cell receptor gamma chain was captured by sequencing in a study of Vδ1+ human thymocytes. Study observations and caveats: Bulk repertoire data may be misinterpreted because of unexpected Vdelta2 sequences. Thymic TRG and TRD repertoires appeared highly polyclonal, with Gaussian CDR3 length distributions.

A word on this clone: The antigen is not known. The sample contains more than one DNA sequence encoding this CDR3.

Sequences come from RNA converted to cDNA by reverse transcription. The CDR3 regions were amplified by multiplex PCR from V-gene primers to a constant-region primer. TCRdb reran clone calling via CATT on the multiplex PCR reads. The sample lists 36,000 or so gamma-chain clones, around 20% occurring once. Germline CDR1 is EGSNGY and CDR2 is YDSYNSKV. The CDR3 has 11 residues. Trimming at V came to 1 base and at J to 12 bases, leaving 6 bases not matched to a gene. The clonotype originates from a girl less than two years old who had congenital heart surgery. This chain connects TRGV2 to TRGJ1 or TRGJ2. Input material: Vdelta1+ gamma-delta thymocytes from the thymus. As to subset: FACS-sorted CD3+ TCRalphabeta- TCRVdelta1+ TCRVdelta2- thymocytes. In nucleotides, the CDR3 is TGTGCCACCTGGGACGGCCTGCGGAAACTCTTT. Translation: CATWDGLRKLF.